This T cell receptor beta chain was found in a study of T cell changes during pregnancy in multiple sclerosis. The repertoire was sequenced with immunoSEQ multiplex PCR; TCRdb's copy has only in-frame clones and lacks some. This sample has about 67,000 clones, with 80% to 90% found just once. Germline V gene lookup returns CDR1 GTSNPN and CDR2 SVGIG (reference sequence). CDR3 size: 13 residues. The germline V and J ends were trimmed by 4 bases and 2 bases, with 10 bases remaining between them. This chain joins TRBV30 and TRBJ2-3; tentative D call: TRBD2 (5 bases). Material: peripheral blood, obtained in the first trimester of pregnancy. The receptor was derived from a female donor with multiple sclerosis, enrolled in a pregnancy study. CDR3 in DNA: TGTGCCTGGAAGCGGAAGGACACAGATACGCAGTATTTT. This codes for CAWKRKDTDTQYF.